Sequencing of this T cell receptor beta chain was carried out in a study of shared clonotypes between healthy human individuals. An even split of each subset's genomic DNA across several immunoSEQ plates was performed. Profiling relied on immunoSEQ multiplex PCR, and the TCRdb table lists in-frame clones only, not all of them. The sample contains fewer than 3 million clones, just under 95% of which appear only once. Details on this clone: The antigen is not known.

Germline assignment: CDR1 SGHNT and CDR2 YYREEE (reference sequence). There are 16 residues in the CDR3. The V segment lost 3 bases and the J segment 0 bases; nucleotides outside the gene matches: 7. Study conclusions and caveats: Larger richness was generally estimated for naive than memory subsets.

Sequenced material: naive CD4+ T cells from PBMCs. Regarding subset: CD45RA+ positively selected. This chain uses TRBV5-4 with TRBJ2-3; 7 bases match TRBD1. The sequence came from a man between 18 and 29 years old in good health. Some clones in this sample may be carry-over from other donors' samples. The chain's CDR3 is CASSSGQTTSTDTQYF. DNA of the CDR3: TGTGCCAGCAGCTCGGGACAGACAACTAGCACAGATACGCAGTATTTT.